The source of this T cell receptor beta chain is a study of blood T cell repertoires in COVID-19. The CDR3 spans 15 residues. Germline V gives CDR1 MGHRA, CDR2 YSYEKL. The junction had 5 bases not matched to a gene; V was cut back by 4 bases and J by 3 bases. Enrolled during active infection, Seattle patients were then followed longitudinally. Original handling: Scientists estimated how many nucleated cells there were by amplifying reference gene primers. TCRdb's copy holds only in-frame clones and misses some; the assay was immunoSEQ multiplex PCR. V and J calls and clone size are as listed in that table; D and trimming were resolved from the DNA. The sample holds about 230,000 clones, more than 80% seen once.

Specimen: peripheral blood. This chain links TRBV4-1 with TRBJ2-5, with 10 bases that match TRBD1. This sequence was found in a woman of 80 years or more with COVID-19, enrolled during active disease. CDR3 sequence (DNA): TGCGCCAGCAGCCTGGGACAGGGGTTCGAAGAGACCCAGTACTTC. It specifies CASSLGQGFEETQYF.